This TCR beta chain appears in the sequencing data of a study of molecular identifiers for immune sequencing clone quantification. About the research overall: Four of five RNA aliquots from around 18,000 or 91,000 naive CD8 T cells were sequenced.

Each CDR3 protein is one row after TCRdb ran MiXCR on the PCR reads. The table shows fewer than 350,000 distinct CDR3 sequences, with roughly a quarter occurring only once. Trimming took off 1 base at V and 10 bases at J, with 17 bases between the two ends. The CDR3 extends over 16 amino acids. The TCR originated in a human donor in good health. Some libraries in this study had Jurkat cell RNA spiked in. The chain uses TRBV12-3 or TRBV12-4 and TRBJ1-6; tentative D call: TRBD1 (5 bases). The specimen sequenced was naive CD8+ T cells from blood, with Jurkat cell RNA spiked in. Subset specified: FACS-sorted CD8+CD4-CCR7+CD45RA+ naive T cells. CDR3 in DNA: TGTGCCAGCAGTTTAGGTACAGGCCCAGCGTCATCACCCCTCCACTTT. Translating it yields CASSLGTGPASSPLHF.